The subject of this entry is one T cell receptor (beta chain). What it binds is unknown. Generated by immunoSEQ multiplex PCR, the TCRdb table keeps only in-frame clones and is missing some. The data contain 150,000 to 160,000 clones, 90% of them singletons. This record belongs to a study of T cell responses to AZD1222 COVID-19 vaccine. Findings and limits, study-wide: Repertoires were collected only later (after the peak T cell response had occurred). Clonal diversity may have been underestimated, and the donors were mostly white British, with more females than males. Once two AZD1222 doses were given, Spike-specific TCR breadth and depth went up.

Germline V CDR1 and CDR2: SQVTM, ANQGSEA. The V gene end was trimmed by 7 bases and the J gene end by 5 bases; junction bases not matched to a gene: 2. CDR3 length: 11 residues. This chain connects TRBV29-1 to TRBJ2-1; the match to TRBD1 covers 7 bases. The source material was peripheral blood, sampled on day 0 of AZD1222 vaccination. The sequence derives from an adult in good health. CDR3 in DNA: TGCAGCGGTGGGACAGACAATGAGCAGTTCTTC. This codes for CSGGTDNEQFF.